This T cell receptor beta chain is drawn from a study of T cell responses to AZD1222 COVID-19 vaccine. A single count supports this clone. The repertoire was sequenced with immunoSEQ multiplex PCR; TCRdb's copy has only in-frame clones and lacks some. The data hold 100,000 to 150,000 clones, with 85% to 90% observed a single time. This CDR3 contains 13 residues. Trimming stripped 7 bases from V and 1 base from J, with 10 bases between. The germline V gene encodes CDR1 MGHDK and CDR2 SYGVNS. This specimen was peripheral blood, taken on day 0 of AZD1222 vaccination. The rearrangement joins TRBV25-1 to TRBJ1-1; a possible D gene is TRBD1 (5 bases). This sequence originates from an adult in good health. CDR3 coding DNA: TGTGCCAGCATCCATAGGGGGAACACTGAAGCTTTCTTT. It yields the protein CASIHRGNTEAFF.